This T cell receptor beta chain originates from a study of blood T cell repertoires in COVID-19. Per the authors' pipeline: It was from reference gene primer amplification that nucleated cell counts were estimated. Method: immunoSEQ multiplex PCR; TCRdb's copy keeps in-frame clones and lacks some. The V and J calls and clone size come from that table; D and trimming were worked out from the DNA. The table includes roughly 45,000 clones, approximately 87% detected once. The CDR3 is 17 residues long. J lost 2 bases, V lost 0 bases, and 4 bases had no gene match. Looked up from germline, CDR1 is SGHNT and CDR2 is YYREEE (reference sequence).

This rearrangement joins TRBV5-4 to TRBJ1-4; 10 nucleotides agree with TRBD1. What was sequenced was peripheral blood. The origin of this receptor is a human donor in a cohort sampled during active COVID-19. DNA for the CDR3: TGTGCCAGCAGCTTGGGGACAGGGGGTACGACTAATGAAAAACTGTTTTTT. It codes for CASSLGTGGTTNEKLFF.